One TCR beta chain is described in this entry. Its antigen is undetermined. These data come from a study of post-analysis software for immune sequencing data. Turning to the study itself: Secondary progressive, relapsing-remitting and progressive-relapsing multiple sclerosis were among the included disease courses.

Study-wide findings and caveats: Comparison with controls showed significantly lower normalized Chao1 diversity in multiple sclerosis patients. Patients had higher frequencies than controls of five TRBV segments, including TRBV5-6, TRBV5-1 and TRBV20-1. F-measure co-clustering was strong for batch-matched samples.

The CDR3 sequence is 15 residues long. CDR1 is SEHNR, CDR2 FQNEAQ, per germline (reference sequence). Trimming left V 1 base short and J 4 bases short, with 13 bases between. Built from TCR beta cDNA, the libraries had unique molecular identifiers in them. TCRdb itself ran the PCR reads through MiXCR, one entry per CDR3 protein. The profile covers 750,000 to 950,000 distinct CDR3 sequences, with 35% to 55% appearing a single time and 4.9% taken by the ten largest. Sequencing input: blood. This chain joins TRBV7-9 and TRBJ1-1; weak D call: TRBD1 (5 bases). The receptor's source is a girl between 10 and 17 years old with multiple sclerosis. The CDR3 spells CASSLDQGGGTEAFF. The CDR3 DNA sequence: TGTGCCAGCAGCTTAGACCAGGGAGGTGGCACTGAAGCTTTCTTT.